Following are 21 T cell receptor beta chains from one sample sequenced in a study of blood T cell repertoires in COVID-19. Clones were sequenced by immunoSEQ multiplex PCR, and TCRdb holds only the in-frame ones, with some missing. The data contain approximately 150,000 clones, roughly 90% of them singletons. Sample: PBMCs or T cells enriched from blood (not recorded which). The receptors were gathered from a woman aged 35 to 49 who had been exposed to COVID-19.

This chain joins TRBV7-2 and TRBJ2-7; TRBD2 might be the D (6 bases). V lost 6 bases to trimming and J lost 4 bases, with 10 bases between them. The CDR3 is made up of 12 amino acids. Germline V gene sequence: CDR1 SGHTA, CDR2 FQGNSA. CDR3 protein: CASRSGVYEQYF. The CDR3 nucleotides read TGTGCCAGCAGATCGGGAGTATACGAGCAGTACTTC.

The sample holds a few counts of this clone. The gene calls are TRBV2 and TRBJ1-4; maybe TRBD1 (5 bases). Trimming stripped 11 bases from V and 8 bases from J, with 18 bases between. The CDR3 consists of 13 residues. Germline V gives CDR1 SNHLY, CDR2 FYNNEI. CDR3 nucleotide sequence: TGTGCCTCATGGGGCGAGTCTGAGGAAAAACTGTTTTTT. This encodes CASWGESEEKLFF.

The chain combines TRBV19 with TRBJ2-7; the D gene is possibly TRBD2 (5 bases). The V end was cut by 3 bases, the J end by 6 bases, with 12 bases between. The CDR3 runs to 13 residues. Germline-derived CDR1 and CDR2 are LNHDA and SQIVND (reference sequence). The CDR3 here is CASSITSAAEQYF. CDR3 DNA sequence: TGTGCCAGTAGTATCACCTCAGCGGCCGAGCAGTACTTC. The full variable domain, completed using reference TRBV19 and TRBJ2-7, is DGGITQSPKYLFRKEGQNVTLSCEQNLNHDAMYWYRQDPGQGLRLIYYSQIVNDFQKGDIAEGYSVSREKKESFPLTVTSAQKNPTAFYLCASSITSAAEQYFGPGTRLTVT.

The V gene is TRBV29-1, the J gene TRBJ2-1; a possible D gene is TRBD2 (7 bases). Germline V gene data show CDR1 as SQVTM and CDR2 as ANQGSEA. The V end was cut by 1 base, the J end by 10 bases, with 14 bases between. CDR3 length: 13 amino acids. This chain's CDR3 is CSVEGKGGGEQFF. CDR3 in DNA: TGCAGCGTTGAAGGGAAAGGGGGAGGGGAGCAGTTCTTC.

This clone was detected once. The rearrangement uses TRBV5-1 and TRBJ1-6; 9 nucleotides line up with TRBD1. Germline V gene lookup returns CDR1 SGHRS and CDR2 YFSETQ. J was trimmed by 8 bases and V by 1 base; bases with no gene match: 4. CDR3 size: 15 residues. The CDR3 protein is CASSLLTGGDSPLHF. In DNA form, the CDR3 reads TGCGCCAGCAGCTTGCTGACAGGGGGTGATTCACCCCTCCACTTT.

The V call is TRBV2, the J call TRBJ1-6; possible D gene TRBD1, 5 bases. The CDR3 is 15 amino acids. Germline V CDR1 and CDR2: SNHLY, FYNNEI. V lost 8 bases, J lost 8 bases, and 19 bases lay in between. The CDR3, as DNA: TGTGCCAGCGGAGGGCCACATAGGGGTGATTCACCCCTCCACTTT. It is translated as CASGGPHRGDSPLHF. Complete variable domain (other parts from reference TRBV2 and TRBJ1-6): EPEVTQTPSHQVTQMGQEVILRCVPISNHLYFYWYRQILGQKVEFLVSFYNNEISEKSEIFDDQFSVERPDGSNFTLKIRSTKLEDSAMYFCASGGPHRGDSPLHFGNGTRLTVT.

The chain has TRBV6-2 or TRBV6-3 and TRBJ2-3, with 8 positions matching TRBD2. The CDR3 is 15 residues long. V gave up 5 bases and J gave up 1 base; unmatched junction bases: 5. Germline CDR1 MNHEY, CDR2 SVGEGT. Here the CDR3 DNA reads TGTGCCAGCAGTACGGGACTAGGTGGCACAGATACGCAGTATTTT. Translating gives CASSTGLGGTDTQYF.

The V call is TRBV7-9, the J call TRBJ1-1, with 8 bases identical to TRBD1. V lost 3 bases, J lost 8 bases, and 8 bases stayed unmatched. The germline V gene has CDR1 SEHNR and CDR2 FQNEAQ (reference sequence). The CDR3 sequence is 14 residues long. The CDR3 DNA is TGTGCCAGCAGCTTTTACAGGGGGGACCAAGAAGCTTTCTTT. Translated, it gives CASSFYRGDQEAFF.

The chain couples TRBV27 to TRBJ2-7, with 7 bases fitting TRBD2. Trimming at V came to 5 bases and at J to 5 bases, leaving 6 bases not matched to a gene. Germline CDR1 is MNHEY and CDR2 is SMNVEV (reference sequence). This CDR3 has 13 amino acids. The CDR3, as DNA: TGTGCCAGCAGTATCCAGCGGGAAGACGAGCAGTACTTC. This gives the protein CASSIQREDEQYF.

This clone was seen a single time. CDR3 in DNA: TGCGCCAGCAGCCAGGGCGGGTGGGGGGATGAGCAGTTCTTC. Amino acids: CASSQGGWGDEQFF. The chain has TRBV4-1 and TRBJ2-1; a possible D gene is TRBD2 (6 bases). This CDR3 is 14 amino acids long. The V end lost 3 bases, the J end lost 8 bases, and 14 bases lay between the germline ends. Per germline, CDR1 MGHRA and CDR2 YSYEKL.

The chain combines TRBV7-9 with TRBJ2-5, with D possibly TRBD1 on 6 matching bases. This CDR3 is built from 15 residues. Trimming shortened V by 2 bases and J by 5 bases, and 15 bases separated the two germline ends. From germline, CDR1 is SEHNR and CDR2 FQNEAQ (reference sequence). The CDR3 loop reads CASSLSSRGDETQYF. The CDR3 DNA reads TGTGCCAGCAGCTTAAGTTCCAGGGGAGATGAGACCCAGTACTTC.

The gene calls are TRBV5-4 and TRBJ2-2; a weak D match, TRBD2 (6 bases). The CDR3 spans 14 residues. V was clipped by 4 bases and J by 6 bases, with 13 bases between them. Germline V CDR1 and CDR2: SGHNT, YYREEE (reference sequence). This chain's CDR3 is CASSTGGVSGELFF. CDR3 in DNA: TGTGCCAGCAGCACAGGAGGGGTCTCCGGGGAGCTGTTTTTT. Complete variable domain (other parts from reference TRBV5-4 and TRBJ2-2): ETGVTQSPTHLIKTRGQQVTLRCSSQSGHNTVSWYQQALGQGPQFIFQYYREEENGRGNFPPRFSGLQFPNYSSELNVNALELDDSALYLCASSTGGVSGELFFGEGSRLTVL.

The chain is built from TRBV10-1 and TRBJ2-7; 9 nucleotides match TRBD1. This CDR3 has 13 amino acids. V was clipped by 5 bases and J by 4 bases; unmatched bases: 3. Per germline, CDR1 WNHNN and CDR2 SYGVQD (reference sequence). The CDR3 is CASSRTGEYEQYF. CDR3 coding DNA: TGCGCCAGCAGTAGGACAGGGGAGTACGAGCAGTACTTC.

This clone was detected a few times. The CDR3 DNA reads TGTGCCAGCAGTGAAGGACAGGGGGATTCACCCCTCCACTTT. This translates into CASSEGQGDSPLHF. This sequence joins TRBV6-1 and TRBJ1-6, with 9 positions matching TRBD1. This CDR3 comprises 14 residues. The germline gives CDR1 MNHNS, CDR2 SASEGT. The trim removed 1 base at V and 8 bases at J, leaving 0 bases unmatched.

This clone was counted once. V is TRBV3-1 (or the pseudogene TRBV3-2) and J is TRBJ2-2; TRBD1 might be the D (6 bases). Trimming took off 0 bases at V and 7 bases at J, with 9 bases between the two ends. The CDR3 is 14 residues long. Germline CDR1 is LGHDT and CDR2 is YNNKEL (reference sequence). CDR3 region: CASSQEQGNGELFF. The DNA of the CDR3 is TGTGCCAGCAGCCAAGAACAGGGAAACGGGGAGCTGTTTTTT.

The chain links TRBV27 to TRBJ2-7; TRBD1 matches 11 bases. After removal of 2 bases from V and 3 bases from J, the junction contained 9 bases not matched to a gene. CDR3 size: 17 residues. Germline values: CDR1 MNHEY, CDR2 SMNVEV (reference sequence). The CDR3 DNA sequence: TGTGCCAGCAGTTTAGTCGAGGGACAGGGGGGACTCTACGAGCAGTACTTC. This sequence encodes CASSLVEGQGGLYEQYF.

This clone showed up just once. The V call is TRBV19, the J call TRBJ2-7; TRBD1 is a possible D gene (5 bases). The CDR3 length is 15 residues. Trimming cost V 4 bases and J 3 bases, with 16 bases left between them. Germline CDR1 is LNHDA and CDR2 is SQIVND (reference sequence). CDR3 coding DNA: TGTGCCAGTAGTAAGGGGCGGCAGGCCTTCTACGAGCAGTACTTC. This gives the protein CASSKGRQAFYEQYF.

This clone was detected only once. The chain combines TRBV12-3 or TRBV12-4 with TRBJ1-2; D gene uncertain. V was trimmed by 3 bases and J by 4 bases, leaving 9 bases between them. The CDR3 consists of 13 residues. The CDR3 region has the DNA TGTGCCAGCAGTTTCGCCTTGAGCTATGGCTACACCTTC. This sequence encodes CASSFALSYGYTF.

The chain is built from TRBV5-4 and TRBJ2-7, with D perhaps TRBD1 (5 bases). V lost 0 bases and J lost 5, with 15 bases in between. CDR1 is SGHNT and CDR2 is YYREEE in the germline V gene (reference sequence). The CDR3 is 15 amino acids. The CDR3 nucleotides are TGTGCCAGCAGCTTGGGACAGCTTATAACGAACGAGCAGTACTTC. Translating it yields CASSLGQLITNEQYF. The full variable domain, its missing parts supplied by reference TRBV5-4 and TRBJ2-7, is ETGVTQSPTHLIKTRGQQVTLRCSSQSGHNTVSWYQQALGQGPQFIFQYYREEENGRGNFPPRFSGLQFPNYSSELNVNALELDDSALYLCASSLGQLITNEQYFGPGTRLTVT.

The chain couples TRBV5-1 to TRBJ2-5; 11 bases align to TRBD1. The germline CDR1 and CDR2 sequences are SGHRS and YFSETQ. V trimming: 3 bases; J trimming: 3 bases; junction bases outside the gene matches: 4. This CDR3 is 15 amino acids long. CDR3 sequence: CASSSGTGGEETQYF. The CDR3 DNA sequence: TGCGCCAGCAGCTCGGGGACAGGGGGGGAAGAGACCCAGTACTTC.

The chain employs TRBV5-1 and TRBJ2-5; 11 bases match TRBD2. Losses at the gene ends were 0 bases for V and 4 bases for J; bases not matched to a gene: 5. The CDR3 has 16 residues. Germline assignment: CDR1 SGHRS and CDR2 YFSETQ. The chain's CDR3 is CASSLVLGTSGETQYF. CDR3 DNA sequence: TGCGCCAGCAGCTTGGTTTTAGGGACTAGCGGAGAGACCCAGTACTTC.